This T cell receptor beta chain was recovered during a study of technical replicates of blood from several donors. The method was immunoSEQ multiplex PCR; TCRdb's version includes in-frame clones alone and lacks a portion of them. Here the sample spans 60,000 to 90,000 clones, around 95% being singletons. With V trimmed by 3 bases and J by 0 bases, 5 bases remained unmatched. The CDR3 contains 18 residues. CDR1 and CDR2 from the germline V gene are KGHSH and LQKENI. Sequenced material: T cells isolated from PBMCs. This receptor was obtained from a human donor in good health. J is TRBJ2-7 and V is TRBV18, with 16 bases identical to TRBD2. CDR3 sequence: CASSPGLAGGKSSYEQYF. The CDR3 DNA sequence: TGTGCCAGCTCACCGGGACTAGCGGGAGGGAAGAGCTCCTACGAGCAGTACTTC.